A single T cell receptor beta chain is shown here with its context. Its matching antigen is unknown. The record originates from a study of beta chain features in type 1 diabetes. On the study more broadly: Patient and healthy donor groups were alike in age, gender and cell yields. Study-wide points: More deletions and fewer insertions at VDJ junctions were seen in type 1 diabetes patients.

As every portion of the isolated RNA was reverse transcribed, the sequencing read expressed TCRB transcripts. Regulatory, naive and central memory T cell samples averaged around 3.6 million reads. Using immunoSEQ multiplex PCR, the repertoire was profiled, and TCRdb retains in-frame clones only, with some absent. The profile shows roughly 300,000 clones, approximately 14% of them singletons. The sample was central memory CD4+ T cells from blood. The clonotype originates from a man younger than 45 in good health.

DNA for the CDR3: TGTGCCAGCAGAGGCAGGGGGAATGAGCAGTTCTTC. Protein: CASRGRGNEQFF. The chain employs TRBV11-2 and TRBJ2-1; 7 bases map to TRBD1. The germline V gene encodes CDR1 SGHAT and CDR2 FQNNGV. With 6 bases clipped from V and 7 bases from J, the junction kept 3 bases outside the gene matches. The CDR3 loop spans 12 amino acids.